This T cell receptor (beta chain) was sequenced during a study of OX40 agonist ivuxolimab in advanced cancers. Trimming took 8 bases from V and 0 from J, leaving 8 bases between them. CDR3 length: 12 amino acids. CDR1 is SGDLS and CDR2 is YYNGEE in the germline V gene. Study-wide results and limits: In CD8+ T cells, expanded clones were on average more numerous than in CD4+.

In this sample, this clone is medium-sized (0.01 to 0.1%). What it binds is unknown. TCRdb's table, derived via immunoSEQ multiplex PCR, lists solely in-frame clones and lacks some. The sample consists of over 50,000 clones, around nine tenths of them appearing once. This TCR derives from an adult with an advanced solid tumor such as melanoma, head and neck, liver or kidney cancer. The material was CD4+ or CD8+ T cells sorted from blood, obtained in a trial of the OX40 agonist ivuxolimab. The chain links TRBV9 to TRBJ1-1; tentatively, D is TRBD1 (5 bases). CDR3: CASQGLNTEAFF. The CDR3 DNA reads as TGTGCCAGTCAGGGATTGAACACTGAAGCTTTCTTT. Full variable domain (rest looked up from reference TRBV9 and TRBJ1-1): DSGVTQTPKHLITATGQRVTLRCSPRSGDLSVYWYQQSLDQGLQFLIQYYNGEERAKGNILERFSAQQFPDLHSELNLSSLELGDSALYFCASQGLNTEAFFGQGTRLTVV.